The next 17 T cell receptor beta chains were all read from a single sample in a study of blood T cell repertoires in COVID-19. Clones were sequenced by immunoSEQ multiplex PCR, and TCRdb holds only the in-frame ones, with some missing. Seen here are around 61,000 clones, 75% to 90% observed once, and the top ten hold around two fifths. The specimen was peripheral blood. The receptors were sampled from a woman in her sixties with COVID-19, enrolled during active disease.

V usage is TRBV30 and J usage is TRBJ2-2; no firm D call. CDR3 length: 13 amino acids. Trimming took off 0 bases at V and 5 bases at J, with 7 bases between the two ends. CDR1 is GTSNPN and CDR2 is SVGIG in the germline V gene (reference sequence). The CDR3 spells CAWSVQRTGELFF. CDR3 coding DNA: TGTGCCTGGAGTGTACAAAGAACCGGGGAGCTGTTTTTT.

This rearrangement joins TRBV19 to TRBJ2-7; 7 positions agree with TRBD2. The CDR3 covers 15 residues. V lost 3 bases to trimming and J lost 2 bases; unmatched junction nucleotides: 7. The germline CDR1 and CDR2 sequences are LNHDA and SQIVND (reference sequence). CDR3: CASSMGLPYPYEQYF. Here the CDR3 DNA reads TGTGCCAGTAGTATGGGACTACCCTACCCCTACGAGCAGTACTTC.

The rearrangement uses TRBV7-9 and TRBJ1-1; 8 bases match TRBD1. Trimming at V came to 1 base and at J to 5 bases, leaving 3 bases not matched to a gene. Germline V gene data show CDR1 as SEHNR and CDR2 as FQNEAQ (reference sequence). CDR3 size: 14 residues. The CDR3 DNA sequence: TGTGCCAGCAGCTTAGGACAGGGGACGACTGAAGCTTTCTTT. Its translation is CASSLGQGTTEAFF.

The rearrangement joins TRBV5-6 to TRBJ2-2; D might be TRBD1 (5 bases). The ends were cut back, 3 bases at V and 5 bases at J, with 14 bases in the middle. CDR1 and CDR2 from the germline V gene are SGHDT and YYEEEE. The CDR3 runs 15 residues. The CDR3 nucleotides are TGTGCCAGCAGCTCCAATCCAGGGATTACCGGGGAGCTGTTTTTT. Translated, it gives CASSSNPGITGELFF.

The V call is TRBV12-3 or TRBV12-4, the J call TRBJ2-7; D may be TRBD1 (5 bases). This CDR3 spans 13 amino acids. With 6 bases removed from V and 6 bases from J, the gap between germline ends came to 15 bases. CDR3 in amino acids: CASRFLGRGEQYF. Here the CDR3 DNA reads TGTGCCAGCAGATTTTTGGGGCGCGGCGAGCAGTACTTC.

The V call is TRBV6-5, the J call TRBJ2-7; possibly TRBD2 for D (5 bases). The CDR3 length is 15 residues. The germline V gene has CDR1 MNHEY and CDR2 SVGAGI. V lost 0 bases, J lost 2 bases, and 11 bases lay in between. DNA of the CDR3: TGTGCCAGCAGTTACTCTCTCGACGGGGCCTACGAGCAGTACTTC. Protein: CASSYSLDGAYEQYF.

J is TRBJ2-3 and V is TRBV3-1 (or the pseudogene TRBV3-2); a possible D gene is TRBD2 (6 bases). The CDR3 extends over 17 amino acids. Germline lookup yields CDR1 LGHDT and CDR2 YNNKEL (reference sequence). The V end lost 1 base, the J end lost 6 bases, and 20 bases lay between the germline ends. This CDR3 reads CASSQAEGTPSWDTQYF. The CDR3 DNA follows: TGTGCCAGCAGCCAAGCCGAAGGGACTCCCTCATGGGATACGCAGTATTTT.

This chain connects TRBV3-1 (or the pseudogene TRBV3-2) to TRBJ2-7; 11 bases are a match to TRBD2. The V and J ends lost 3 bases and 2 bases, in that order; junction bases with no gene match: 3. The CDR3 totals 15 residues. CDR1 LGHDT and CDR2 YNNKEL come from the germline V gene (reference sequence). The CDR3: CASSHASGGTYEQYF. The CDR3 DNA is TGTGCCAGCAGCCATGCTAGCGGGGGGACCTACGAGCAGTACTTC.

The V gene is TRBV4-3, the J gene TRBJ1-5, with 7 bases fitting TRBD1. Germline V gene lookup returns CDR1 LGHNA and CDR2 YSLEER. The CDR3 loop spans 14 amino acids. The V gene end was trimmed by 0 bases and the J gene end by 4 bases; junction bases not matched to a gene: 0. In DNA, the CDR3 is TGCGCCAGCAGCCAAGAGGACAGGAATCAGCCCCAGCATTTT. It codes for CASSQEDRNQPQHF.

V usage is TRBV5-1 and J usage is TRBJ1-3; D possibly corresponds to TRBD1 (5 bases). Trimming removed 0 bases from V and 2 bases from J, with 9 bases in between. In germline, CDR1 is SGHRS, CDR2 YFSETQ. The CDR3 is made up of 15 amino acids. CDR3 in amino acids: CASSLAGDAGNTIYF. CDR3 in DNA: TGCGCCAGCAGCTTGGCGGGGGATGCTGGAAACACCATATATTTT.

The rearrangement links TRBV12-3 or TRBV12-4 to TRBJ1-1, with D unresolved. The germline V and J ends were trimmed by 3 bases and 10 bases, with 12 bases remaining between them. The CDR3 length is 12 residues. In nucleotides, the CDR3 is TGTGCCAGCAGTTTCCGCGGGGATGGAGCTTTCTTT. This sequence encodes CASSFRGDGAFF.

This chain joins TRBV3-1 (or the pseudogene TRBV3-2) and TRBJ2-7, with 12 nucleotides matching TRBD2. The germline V gene has CDR1 LGHDT and CDR2 YNNKEL (reference sequence). The CDR3 is 17 amino acids. Losses at the gene ends were 4 bases for V and 2 bases for J; bases not matched to a gene: 9. CDR3 sequence: CASSPETSGRHAYEQYF. The DNA of the CDR3 is TGTGCCAGCAGCCCAGAGACTAGCGGGAGACACGCCTACGAGCAGTACTTC.

As to this clone: This same CDR3 is encoded by further DNA sequences in the sample. The rearrangement links TRBV19 to TRBJ2-2; 8 bases map to TRBD1. The length of the CDR3 is 15 residues. V was pared by 3 bases and J by 2 bases, with 2 bases of the junction left unmatched. Germline V gives CDR1 LNHDA, CDR2 SQIVND (reference sequence). The CDR3 DNA reads as TGTGCCAGTAGTATTCAGGGGGCCAACACCGGGGAGCTGTTTTTT. This encodes CASSIQGANTGELFF.

The chain combines TRBV18 with TRBJ1-2; 8 bases are shared with TRBD1. The CDR3 is 16 residues long. The V segment lost 0 bases and the J segment 8 bases; nucleotides outside the gene matches: 11. Per germline, CDR1 KGHSH and CDR2 LQKENI. CDR3 region: CASSPPTDRVIGGYTF. In DNA form, the CDR3 reads TGTGCCAGCTCACCACCGACGGACAGGGTGATAGGAGGCTACACCTTC.

The V gene is TRBV2, the J gene TRBJ1-5; no definite D call. Germline V CDR1 and CDR2: SNHLY, FYNNEI. Trimming took off 6 bases at V and 3 bases at J, with 9 bases between the two ends. The CDR3 covers 13 residues. This CDR3 is CASRYSLNQPQHF. In nucleotides, the CDR3 is TGTGCCAGCAGATACAGTCTCAATCAGCCCCAGCATTTT.

This sequence joins TRBV19 and TRBJ2-1; 7 bases are shared with TRBD1. V trimming: 5 bases; J trimming: 4 bases; junction bases outside the gene matches: 8. The CDR3 runs to 15 residues. Germline V gene data show CDR1 as LNHDA and CDR2 as SQIVND (reference sequence). The CDR3 spells CASSLGQAPYNEQFF. The CDR3 nucleotides read TGTGCCAGTAGTCTTGGACAGGCCCCATACAATGAGCAGTTCTTC.

The chain employs TRBV27 and TRBJ1-2, with D hard to call. Trimming cost V 0 bases and J 8 bases, with 10 bases left between them. The CDR3 length is 13 residues. The V gene's germline CDR1 is MNHEY and CDR2 SMNVEV (reference sequence). The CDR3 protein is CASSLSITEGYTF. Here the CDR3 DNA reads TGTGCCAGCAGTTTATCGATAACGGAGGGCTACACCTTC.